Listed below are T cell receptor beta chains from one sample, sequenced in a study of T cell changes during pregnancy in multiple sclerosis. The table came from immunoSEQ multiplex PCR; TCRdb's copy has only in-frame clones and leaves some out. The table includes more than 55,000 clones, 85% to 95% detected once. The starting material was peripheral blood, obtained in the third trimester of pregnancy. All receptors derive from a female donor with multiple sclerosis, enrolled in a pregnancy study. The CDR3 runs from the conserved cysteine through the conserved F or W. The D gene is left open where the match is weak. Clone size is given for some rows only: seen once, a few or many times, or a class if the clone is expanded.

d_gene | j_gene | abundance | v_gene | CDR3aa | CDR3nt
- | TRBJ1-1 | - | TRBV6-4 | CASRLQGNTEAFF | TGTGCCAGCAGGTTACAGGGGAACACTGAAGCTTTCTTT
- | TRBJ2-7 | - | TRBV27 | CASSLAGEGFYEQYF | TGTGCCAGCAGTTTAGCCGGAGAGGGTTTCTACGAGCAGTACTTC
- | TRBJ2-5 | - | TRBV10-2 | CASSEGQQETQYF | TGCGCCAGCAGTGAAGGACAGCAAGAGACCCAGTACTTC
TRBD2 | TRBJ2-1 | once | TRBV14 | CASSLTSGRAGRNEQFF | TGTGCCAGCAGCTTGACTAGCGGGAGGGCTGGTCGCAATGAGCAGTTCTTC
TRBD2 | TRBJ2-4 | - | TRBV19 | CASSIDPIAGGSVIGAKNIQYF | TGTGCCAGTAGTATAGACCCCATAGCGGGAGGCTCGGTTATCGGAGCCAAAAACATTCAGTACTTC
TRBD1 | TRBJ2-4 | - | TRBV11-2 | CASSIGQGGLNIQYF | TGTGCCAGCAGCATAGGACAGGGGGGCTTAAACATTCAGTACTTC
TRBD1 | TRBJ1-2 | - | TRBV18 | CASSPNRDSANYGYTF | TGTGCCAGCTCACCTAATAGGGACAGCGCTAACTATGGCTACACCTTC
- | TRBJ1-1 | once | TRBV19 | CASSPRTDVLLVNTEAFF | TGTGCCAGTAGTCCAAGGACAGACGTCCTCCTGGTGAACACTGAAGCTTTCTTT
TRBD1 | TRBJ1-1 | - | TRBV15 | CATNPDRTNTEAFF | TGTGCCACCAACCCGGACAGGACGAACACTGAAGCTTTCTTT
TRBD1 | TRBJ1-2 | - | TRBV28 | CASSLVQGYDGYTF | TGTGCCAGCAGTTTAGTACAGGGGTACGATGGCTACACCTTC
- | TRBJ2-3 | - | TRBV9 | CASSGRLVESPDTQYF | TGTGCCAGCAGCGGTAGACTAGTAGAGTCCCCAGATACGCAGTATTTT
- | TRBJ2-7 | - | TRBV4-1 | CASSQGWQDSYEQYF | TGCGCCAGCAGCCAAGGTTGGCAGGACTCCTACGAGCAGTACTTC
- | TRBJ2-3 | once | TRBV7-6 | CASSFGVADTQYF | TGTGCCAGCAGCTTCGGAGTAGCAGATACGCAGTATTTT
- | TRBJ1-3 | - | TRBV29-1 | CSVAYTGNTIYF | TGCAGCGTTGCCTATACCGGAAACACCATATATTTT
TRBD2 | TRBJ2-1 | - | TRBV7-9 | CASSPPAAGVGNEQFF | TGTGCCAGCAGCCCCCCGGCCGCGGGAGTAGGGAATGAGCAGTTCTTC
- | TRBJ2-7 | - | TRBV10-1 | CASSEFRVHEQYF | TGCGCCAGCAGTGAGTTCAGGGTCCACGAGCAGTACTTC
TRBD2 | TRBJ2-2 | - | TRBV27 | CASSSYLRQRGTGELFF | TGTGCCAGCAGTTCATATCTCCGACAGCGGGGTACCGGGGAGCTGTTTTTT
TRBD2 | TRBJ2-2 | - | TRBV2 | CASSLLAGADTGELFF | TGTGCCAGCAGCTTACTAGCGGGAGCGGACACCGGGGAGCTGTTTTTT
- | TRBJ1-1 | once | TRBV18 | CASSTGGETEAFF | TGTGCCAGCTCAACCGGGGGGGAGACTGAAGCTTTCTTT
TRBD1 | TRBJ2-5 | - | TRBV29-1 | CSVEGAGGGETQYF | TGCAGCGTTGAAGGGGCAGGGGGTGGTGAGACCCAGTACTTC
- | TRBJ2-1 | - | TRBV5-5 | CASSSLHGSYNEQFF | TGTGCCAGCAGCTCCCTCCACGGGAGCTACAATGAGCAGTTCTTC
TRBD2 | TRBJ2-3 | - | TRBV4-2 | CASSPQLAGVSTDTQYF | TGTGCCAGCAGCCCTCAACTAGCGGGAGTATCCACAGATACGCAGTATTTT
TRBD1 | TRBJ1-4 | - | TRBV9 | CASSARTGNEKLFF | TGTGCCAGCAGCGCCCGGACAGGGAATGAAAAACTGTTTTTT
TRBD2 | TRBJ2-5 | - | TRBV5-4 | CASSLLAEETQYF | TGTGCCAGCAGCTTACTAGCGGAAGAGACCCAGTACTTC
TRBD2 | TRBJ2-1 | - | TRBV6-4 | CATRLAGESYNEQFF | TGTGCCACCCGACTAGCGGGAGAATCTTACAATGAGCAGTTCTTC